This T cell receptor (beta chain) comes out of a study of T cell responses to AZD1222 COVID-19 vaccine listed by TCRdb under 2021. With regard to the full study: TCR sequencing was performed for some 250 trial participants, of whom roughly 200 were given two doses of AZD1222 and around 26 were given two doses of MenACWY control vaccine. Trial participants were enrolled by age into subgroups of 18-55, 56-69 and 70-plus years, and around 150, 28 and 57 TCR-sequenced participants, respectively, were included in these subgroups.

Summary of the overall study and its limitations: Conclusions about previously exposed vaccinees are limited because only six or seven AZD1222 recipients were SARS-CoV-2 seropositive at baseline. After two AZD1222 doses, spike-specific TCR breadth and depth were significantly higher than at day 0 and than in MenACWY recipients. Nearly half of unique spike-specific TCRs reportedly recognized epitopes outside regions mutated in the B.1.351 and B.1.1.7 variants. Most participants were white British and females outnumbered males, and the authors suggested that clonal diversity may have been underestimated. The vaccine-associated CD4 TCRs covered the entire spike protein, and the dominant responses fell in regions 160-218 and 743-854. The 56-69-year group was small, and its depth increase did not reach significance, likely because of low power. Because no day 14 peak-response samples were available, the repertoires could be characterized only after the peak T cell response.

What this sample's time point label stands for: baseline before first vaccination. The treatment or condition label for this specimen denotes: meningococcal conjugate vaccine given as trial control. Samples from vaccinated people were obtained from the UK trials COV001 and COV002, which included a single-blind randomized controlled phase 2/3 trial of AZD1222 (ChAdOx1 nCoV-19) in healthy adults. For TCRbeta chain sequencing, PBMC samples were collected from trial participants at day 0 and at day 28 after the second dose. This clone came up once. The antigen it binds to is not known. Base-call qualities are not available, and no considerably larger clone is one nucleotide away. The trim is 3 bases for V and 3 bases for J, with a gap of 14 bases between the germline ends. The germline V gene sets CDR1 to SGHDN and CDR2 to FVKESK. Inclusive of the bounding cysteine and phenylalanine, the CDR3 is 15 residues long. CDR3 DNA is the only sequence kept; it has 45 bases, read in frame from the first base.

The CDR3 regions of human TCRbeta chains were analyzed by immunosequencing. On the study's bioinformatics: TCRs in the repertoires were compared against a reference library of SARS-CoV-2-specific TCRs that had been generated with the MIRA antigen-specificity platform. Breadth was defined as the fraction of unique TCRs that were SARS-CoV-2-associated, and depth was defined as the fraction of total T cells that were SARS-CoV-2-associated. Using the MIRA data, each spike-specific TCR was mapped to the spike region that the TCR reacts to and placed in a CD4 or CD8 class. Log10-transformed breadth and depth values were compared by one-way ANOVA with Sidak's multiple comparisons tests. What TCRdb holds here is the immuneACCESS table cut down to in-frame rearrangements. Part of the clones is not present; checked against another copy, under half of the missing clones reflect an unresolved V gene, and the others are unexplained. For V, J and clone size, that table is used; D and trimming come from the DNA. For this sample the table gives about 100,000 clones, of which about 87% were detected only once. The ten largest clones represent 4.2% of the sample.

Recombination connected TRBV14 to TRBJ1-1; TRBD1 might be the D gene, on 5 matching bases. The source is an adult in good health. The material sequenced was peripheral blood, taken on day 0 of MenACWY control vaccination. The bases read TGTGCCAGCAGCCAGCTAACAGGTGCGGACACTGAAGCTTTCTTT. The resulting protein is CASSQLTGADTEAFF.